The T cell receptor (beta chain) described here comes from a study of cytomegalovirus exposure and HLA in healthy donors. The PCR employed 60 Vbeta primers together with 13 Jbeta primers. Sequencing was performed with immunoSEQ multiplex PCR; in TCRdb, only in-frame clones are kept and a portion is missing. The sample includes roughly 130,000 clones, roughly 78% of them seen just once. This TCR was recovered from a man in his forties or fifties in good health and CMV-seronegative. Sequencing used PBMCs.

For the CDR3, the DNA is TGCGCCAGCAGCCAAGTAGCGGGGGGGAATTACAATGAGCAGTTCTTC. Amino acids: CASSQVAGGNYNEQFF. The gene calls are TRBV4-1 and TRBJ2-1; 11 bases are a match to TRBD2. Germline V lookup: CDR1 MGHRA, CDR2 YSYEKL. The J segment lost 4 bases and the V segment lost 1 base, leaving 3 bases of the junction unmatched. The CDR3 sequence is 16 residues long.